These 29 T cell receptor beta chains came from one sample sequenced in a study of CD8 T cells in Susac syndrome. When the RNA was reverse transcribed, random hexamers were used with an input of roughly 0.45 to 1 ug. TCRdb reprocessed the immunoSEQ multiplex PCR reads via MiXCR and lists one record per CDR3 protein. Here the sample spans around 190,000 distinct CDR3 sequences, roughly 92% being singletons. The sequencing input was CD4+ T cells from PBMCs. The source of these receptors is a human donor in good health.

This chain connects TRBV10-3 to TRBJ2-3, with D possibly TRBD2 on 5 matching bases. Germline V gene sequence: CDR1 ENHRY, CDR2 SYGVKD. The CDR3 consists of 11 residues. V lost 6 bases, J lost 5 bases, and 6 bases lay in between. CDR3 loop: CAIREGDTQYF. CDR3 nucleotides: TGTGCCATCAGAGAGGGAGATACGCAGTATTTT.

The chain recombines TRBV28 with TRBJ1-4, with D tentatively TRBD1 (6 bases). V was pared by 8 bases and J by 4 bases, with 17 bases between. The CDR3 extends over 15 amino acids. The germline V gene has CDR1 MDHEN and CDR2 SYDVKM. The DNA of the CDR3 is TGTGCCAGCCGGGAGGTGGGACAACATAATGAAAAACTGTTTTTT. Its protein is CASREVGQHNEKLFF.

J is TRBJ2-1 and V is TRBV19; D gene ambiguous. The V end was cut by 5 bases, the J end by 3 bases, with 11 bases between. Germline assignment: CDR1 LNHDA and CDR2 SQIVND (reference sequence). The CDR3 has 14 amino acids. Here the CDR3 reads CASSPNPNYNEQFF. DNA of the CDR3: TGTGCCAGTAGTCCCAATCCAAACTACAATGAGCAGTTCTTC.

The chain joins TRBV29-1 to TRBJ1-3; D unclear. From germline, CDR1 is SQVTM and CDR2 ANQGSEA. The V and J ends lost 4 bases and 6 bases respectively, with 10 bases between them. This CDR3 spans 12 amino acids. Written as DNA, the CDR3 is TGCAGCGTTGCTGAAGGGCTAAACACCATATATTTT. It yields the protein CSVAEGLNTIYF. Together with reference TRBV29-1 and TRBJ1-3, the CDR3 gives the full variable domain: SAVISQKPSRDICQRGTSLTIQCQVDSQVTMMFWYRQQPGQSLTLIATANQGSEATYESGFVIDKFPISRPNLTFSTLTVSNMSPEDSSIYLCSVAEGLNTIYFGEGSWLTVV.

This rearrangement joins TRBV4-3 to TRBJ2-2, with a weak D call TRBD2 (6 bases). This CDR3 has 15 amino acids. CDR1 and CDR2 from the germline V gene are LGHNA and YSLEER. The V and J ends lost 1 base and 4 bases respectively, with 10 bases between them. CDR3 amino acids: CASSQVSGSTGELFF. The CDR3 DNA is TGCGCCAGCAGCCAAGTATCCGGGAGCACCGGGGAGCTGTTTTTT.

CDR3 bases: TGTGCCAGCAACAGGGAGGGGAGTGGTGAAGCTTTCTTT. This translates into CASNREGSGEAFF. The chain combines TRBV7-3 with TRBJ1-1, with a tentative D call TRBD1 (6 bases). V lost 7 bases and J 7 bases, leaving 16 bases between the germline ends. Germline values: CDR1 SGHTA, CDR2 FQGTGA. The CDR3 totals 13 residues.

The CDR3 DNA reads TGTGCCAGCGGACAACAGGGGGCTCAGCCCCAGCATTTT. Its translation: CASGQQGAQPQHF. This chain connects TRBV27 to TRBJ1-5, with 9 bases fitting TRBD1. CDR3 size: 13 residues. Germline CDR1 MNHEY, CDR2 SMNVEV (reference sequence). Trimming removed 8 bases from V and 6 bases from J; junction bases left unmatched: 5.

The CDR3 DNA reads as TGCAGCGTGGGAGGTCGGCCGTCGAACACCGGGGAGCTGTTTTTT. Translation gives CSVGGRPSNTGELFF. The J gene is TRBJ2-2, the V gene TRBV29-1, with a weak D call TRBD2 (6 bases). Germline V CDR1 and CDR2: SQVTM, ANQGSEA. V was cut by 6 bases and J by 0 bases, with 14 bases left in between. The CDR3 has 15 residues.

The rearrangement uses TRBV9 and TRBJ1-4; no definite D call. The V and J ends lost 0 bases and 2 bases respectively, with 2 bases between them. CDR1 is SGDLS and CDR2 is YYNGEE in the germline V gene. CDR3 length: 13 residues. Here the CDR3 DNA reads TGTGCCAGCAGCGTAGAGACTAATGAAAAACTGTTTTTT. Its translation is CASSVETNEKLFF.

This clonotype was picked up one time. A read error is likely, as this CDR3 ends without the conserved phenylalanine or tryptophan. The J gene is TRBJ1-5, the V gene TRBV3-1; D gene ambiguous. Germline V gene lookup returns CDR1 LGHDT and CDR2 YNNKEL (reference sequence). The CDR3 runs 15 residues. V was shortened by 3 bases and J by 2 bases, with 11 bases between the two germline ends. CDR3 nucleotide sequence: TGTGCCAGCAGCCATGCTTCTGTGGGCAATCAGCCCCAGCATCTT. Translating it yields CASSHASVGNQPQHL.

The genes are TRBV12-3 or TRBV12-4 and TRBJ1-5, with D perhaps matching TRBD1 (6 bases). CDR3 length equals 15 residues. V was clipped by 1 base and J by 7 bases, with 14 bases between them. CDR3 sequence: CASSLVVGAGQPQHF. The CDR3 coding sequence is TGTGCCAGCAGTTTAGTAGTGGGGGCGGGCCAGCCCCAGCATTTT.

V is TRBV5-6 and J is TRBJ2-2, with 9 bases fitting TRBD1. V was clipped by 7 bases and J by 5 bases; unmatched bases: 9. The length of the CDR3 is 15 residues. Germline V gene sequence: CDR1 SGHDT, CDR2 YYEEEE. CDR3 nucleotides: TGTGCCAGCTGGCCGGGACAGGGAAGAACCGGGGAGCTGTTTTTT. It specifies CASWPGQGRTGELFF.

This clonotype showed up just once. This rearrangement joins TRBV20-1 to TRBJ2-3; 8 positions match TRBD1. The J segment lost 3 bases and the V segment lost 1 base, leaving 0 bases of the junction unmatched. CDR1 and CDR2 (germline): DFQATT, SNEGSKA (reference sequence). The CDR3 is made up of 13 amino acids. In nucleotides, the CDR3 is TGCAGTGCTAGAGGACAGGGGACAGATACGCAGTATTTT. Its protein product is CSARGQGTDTQYF.

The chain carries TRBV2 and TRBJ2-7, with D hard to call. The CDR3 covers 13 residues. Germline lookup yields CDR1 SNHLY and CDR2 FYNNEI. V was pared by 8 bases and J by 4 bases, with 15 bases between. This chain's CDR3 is CASASVTGYEQYF. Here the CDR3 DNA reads TGTGCCAGCGCTTCAGTCACCGGTTACGAGCAGTACTTC.

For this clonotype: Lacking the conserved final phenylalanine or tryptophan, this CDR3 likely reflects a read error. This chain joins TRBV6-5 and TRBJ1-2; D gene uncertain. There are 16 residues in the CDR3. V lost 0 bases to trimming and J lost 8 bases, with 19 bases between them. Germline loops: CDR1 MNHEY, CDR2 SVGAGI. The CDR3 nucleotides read TGTGCCAGCAGTTACTCGGCGGGCAGGCAACGGAAGGGCTACACCTCC. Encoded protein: CASSYSAGRQRKGYTS.

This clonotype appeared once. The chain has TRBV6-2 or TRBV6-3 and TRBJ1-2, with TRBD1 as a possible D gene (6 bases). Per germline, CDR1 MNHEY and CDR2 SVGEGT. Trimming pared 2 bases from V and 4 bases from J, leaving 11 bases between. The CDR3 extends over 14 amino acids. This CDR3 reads CASSYRTGSYGYTF. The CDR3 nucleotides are TGTGCCAGCAGTTACCGTACAGGGAGCTATGGCTACACCTTC.

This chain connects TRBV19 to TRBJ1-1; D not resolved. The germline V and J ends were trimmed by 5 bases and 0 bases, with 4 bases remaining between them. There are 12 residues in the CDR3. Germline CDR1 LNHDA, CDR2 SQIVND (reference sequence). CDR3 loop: CASSQLNTEAFF. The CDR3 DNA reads TGTGCCAGTAGTCAGTTGAACACTGAAGCTTTCTTT.

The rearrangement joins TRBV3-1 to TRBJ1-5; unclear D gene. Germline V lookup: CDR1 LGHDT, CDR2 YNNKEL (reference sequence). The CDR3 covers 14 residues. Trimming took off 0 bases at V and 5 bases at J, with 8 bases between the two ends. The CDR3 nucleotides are TGTGCCAGCAGCCAAGATAGTGTTGATCAGCCCCAGCATTTT. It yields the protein CASSQDSVDQPQHF.

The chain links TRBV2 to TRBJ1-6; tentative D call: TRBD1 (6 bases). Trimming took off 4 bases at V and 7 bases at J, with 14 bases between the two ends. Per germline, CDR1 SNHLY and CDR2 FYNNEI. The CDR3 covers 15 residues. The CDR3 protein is CASSGGGGGNSPLHF. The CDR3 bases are TGTGCCAGCAGTGGTGGAGGGGGAGGAAATTCACCCCTCCACTTT.

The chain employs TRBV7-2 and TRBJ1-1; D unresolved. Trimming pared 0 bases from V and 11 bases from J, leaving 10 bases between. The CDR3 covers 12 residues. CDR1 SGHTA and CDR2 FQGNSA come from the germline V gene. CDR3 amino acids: CASSLASSYAFF. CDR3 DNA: TGTGCCAGCAGCTTAGCAAGTAGCTACGCTTTCTTT.

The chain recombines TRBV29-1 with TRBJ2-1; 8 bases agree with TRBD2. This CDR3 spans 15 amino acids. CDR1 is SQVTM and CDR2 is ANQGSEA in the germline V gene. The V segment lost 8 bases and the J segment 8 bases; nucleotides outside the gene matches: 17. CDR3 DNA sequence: TGCAGCTCGTCACTCCGGGGGGGCCGGGAGGATGAGCAGTTCTTC. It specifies CSSSLRGGREDEQFF.

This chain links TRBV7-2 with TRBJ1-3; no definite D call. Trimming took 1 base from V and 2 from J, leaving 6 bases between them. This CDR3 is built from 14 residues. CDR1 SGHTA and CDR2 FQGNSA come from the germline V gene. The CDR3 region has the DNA TGTGCCAGCAGCTTAGAAGCAACTGGAAACACCATATATTTT. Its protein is CASSLEATGNTIYF.

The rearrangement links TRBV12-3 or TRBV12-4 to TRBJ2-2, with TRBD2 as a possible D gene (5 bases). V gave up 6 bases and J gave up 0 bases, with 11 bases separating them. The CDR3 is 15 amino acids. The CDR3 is CASSRRTANTGELFF. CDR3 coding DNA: TGTGCCAGCAGCCGACGGACTGCGAACACCGGGGAGCTGTTTTTT.

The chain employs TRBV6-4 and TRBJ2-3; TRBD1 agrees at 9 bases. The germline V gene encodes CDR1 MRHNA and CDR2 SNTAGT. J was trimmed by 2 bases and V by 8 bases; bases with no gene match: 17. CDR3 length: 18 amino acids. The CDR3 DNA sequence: TGTGCCAGCGCCGGACAGGGGAAGTCGGGGGGCCTCACAGATACGCAGTATTTT. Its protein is CASAGQGKSGGLTDTQYF.

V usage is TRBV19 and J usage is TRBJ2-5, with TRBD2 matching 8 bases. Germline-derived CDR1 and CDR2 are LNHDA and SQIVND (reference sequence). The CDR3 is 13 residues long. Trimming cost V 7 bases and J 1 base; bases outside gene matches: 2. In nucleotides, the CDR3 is TGTGCCAGTACTCGGGGGGGCCAAGAGACCCAGTACTTC. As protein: CASTRGGQETQYF.

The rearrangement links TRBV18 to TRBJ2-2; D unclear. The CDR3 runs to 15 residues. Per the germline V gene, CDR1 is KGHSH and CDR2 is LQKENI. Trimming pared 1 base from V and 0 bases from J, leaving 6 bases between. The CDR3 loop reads CASSPLQTNTGELFF. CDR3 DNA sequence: TGTGCCAGCTCACCACTCCAGACGAACACCGGGGAGCTGTTTTTT.

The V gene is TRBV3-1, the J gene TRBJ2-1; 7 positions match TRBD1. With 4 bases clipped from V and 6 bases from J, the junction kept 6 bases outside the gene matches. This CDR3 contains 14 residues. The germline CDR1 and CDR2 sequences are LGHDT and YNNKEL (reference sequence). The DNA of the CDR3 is TGTGCCAGCAGCCCCTGGGACAGAGGCAATGAGCAGTTCTTC. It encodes CASSPWDRGNEQFF.

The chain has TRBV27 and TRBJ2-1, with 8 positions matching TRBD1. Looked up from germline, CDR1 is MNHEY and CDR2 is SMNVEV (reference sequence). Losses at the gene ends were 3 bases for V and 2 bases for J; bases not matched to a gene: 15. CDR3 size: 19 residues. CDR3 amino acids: CASSFQGQVQRKPYNEQFF. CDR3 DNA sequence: TGTGCCAGCAGTTTTCAGGGACAGGTCCAAAGAAAGCCCTACAATGAGCAGTTCTTC.

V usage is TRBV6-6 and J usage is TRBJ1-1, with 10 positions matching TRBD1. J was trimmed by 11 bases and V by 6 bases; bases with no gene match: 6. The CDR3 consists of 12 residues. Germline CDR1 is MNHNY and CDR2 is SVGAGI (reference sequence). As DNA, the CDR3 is TGTGCCAGCAGCCGCGGGACAGGGGATGCTTTCTTT. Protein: CASSRGTGDAFF.